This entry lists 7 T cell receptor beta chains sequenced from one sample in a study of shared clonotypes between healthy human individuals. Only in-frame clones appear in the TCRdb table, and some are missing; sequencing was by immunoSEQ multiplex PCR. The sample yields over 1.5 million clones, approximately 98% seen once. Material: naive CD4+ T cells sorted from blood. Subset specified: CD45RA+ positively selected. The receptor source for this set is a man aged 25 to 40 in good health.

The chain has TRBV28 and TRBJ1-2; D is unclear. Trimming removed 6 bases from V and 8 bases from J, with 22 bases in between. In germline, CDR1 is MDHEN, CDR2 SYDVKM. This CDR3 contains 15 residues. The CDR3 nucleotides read TGTGCCAGCAGAAAGGGAGGGATAGCGGGAGTAGGCTACACCTTC. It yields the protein CASRKGGIAGVGYTF.

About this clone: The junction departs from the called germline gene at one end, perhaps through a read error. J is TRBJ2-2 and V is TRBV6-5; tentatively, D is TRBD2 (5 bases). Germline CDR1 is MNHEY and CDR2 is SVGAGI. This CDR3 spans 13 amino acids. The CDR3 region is CASGGYNSGELFF. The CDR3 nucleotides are TGTGCCAGCGGAGGCTACAACAGCGGGGAGCTGTTTTTT.

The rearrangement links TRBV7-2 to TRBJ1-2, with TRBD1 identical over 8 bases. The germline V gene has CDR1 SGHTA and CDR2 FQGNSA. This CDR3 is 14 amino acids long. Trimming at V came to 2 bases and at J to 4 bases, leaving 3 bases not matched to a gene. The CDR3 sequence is CASSLRTGSYGYTF. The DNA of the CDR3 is TGTGCCAGCAGCTTAAGGACAGGGAGCTATGGCTACACCTTC.

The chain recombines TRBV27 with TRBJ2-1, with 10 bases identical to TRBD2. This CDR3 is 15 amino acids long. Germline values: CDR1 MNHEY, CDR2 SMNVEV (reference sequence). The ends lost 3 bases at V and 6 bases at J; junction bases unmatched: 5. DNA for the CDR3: TGTGCCAGCAGTTTCAGCGGGAGGGCATTCAATGAGCAGTTCTTC. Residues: CASSFSGRAFNEQFF.

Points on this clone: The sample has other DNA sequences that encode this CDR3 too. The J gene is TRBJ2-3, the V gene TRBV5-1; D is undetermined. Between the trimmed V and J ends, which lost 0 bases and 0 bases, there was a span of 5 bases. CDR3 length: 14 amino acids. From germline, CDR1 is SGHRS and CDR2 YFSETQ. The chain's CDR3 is CASSLEGSTDTQYF. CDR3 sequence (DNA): TGCGCCAGCAGCTTGGAGGGCAGCACAGATACGCAGTATTTT.

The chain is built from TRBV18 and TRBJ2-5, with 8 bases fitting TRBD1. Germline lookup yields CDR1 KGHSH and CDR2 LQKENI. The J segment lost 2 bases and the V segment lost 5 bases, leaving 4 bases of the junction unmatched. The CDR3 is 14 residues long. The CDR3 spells CASSADRVQETQYF. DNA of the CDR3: TGTGCCAGCTCAGCGGACAGGGTTCAAGAGACCCAGTACTTC.

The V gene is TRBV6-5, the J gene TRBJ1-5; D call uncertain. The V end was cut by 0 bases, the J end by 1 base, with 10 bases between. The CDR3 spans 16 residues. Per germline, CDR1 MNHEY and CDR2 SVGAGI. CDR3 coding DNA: TGTGCCAGCAGTTACTCGAGGGCTGGGAGCAATCAGCCCCAGCATTTT. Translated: CASSYSRAGSNQPQHF.